This TCR beta chain was captured in a study of control samples from healthy donors and cancer patients. The length of the CDR3 is 13 residues. CDR1 is SGHRS and CDR2 is YFSETQ in the germline V gene. Deletions cut 2 bases from V and 6 bases from J, with 9 bases between. Profiling relied on immunoSEQ multiplex PCR, and the TCRdb table lists in-frame clones only, not all of them. The sample lists over 150,000 clones; over 85% were seen once. This chain links TRBV5-1 with TRBJ2-1; D remains unclear. The specimen sequenced was blood. This sequence was found in a man aged 40-55 years in good health. In nucleotides, the CDR3 is TGCGCCAGCAGCTTTGGACGGCGCAATGAGCAGTTCTTC. Translation gives CASSFGRRNEQFF.